This TCR beta chain was captured by sequencing in a study of T cell responses to AZD1222 COVID-19 vaccine. Overall study findings and caveats: White British ancestry dominated among donors, who included more females, and clonal diversity was possibly underestimated. With two AZD1222 doses given, Spike-specific TCR breadth and depth both rose. Repertoires were sampled only after the peak T cell response. Reportedly, nearly half of unique spike TCRs recognized epitopes outside B.1.351/B.1.1.7 mutations.

The CDR3 is 15 amino acids. V lost 2 bases, J lost 8 bases, and 6 bases stayed unmatched. Germline lookup yields CDR1 MNHEY and CDR2 SVGAGI. Regarding this clone: What it recognizes is unknown.

TCRdb's copy holds only in-frame clones and misses some; the assay was immunoSEQ multiplex PCR. The data show some 140,000 clones, around 90% seen once. The gene calls are TRBV6-5 and TRBJ2-2, with 9 bases fitting TRBD2. Specimen: peripheral blood, collected on day 0 of AZD1222 vaccination. This TCR derives from an adult in good health. Written as DNA, the CDR3 is TGTGCCAGCAGTTACGGGATAGCGGGAGCGGGGGAGCTGTTTTTT. Protein product: CASSYGIAGAGELFF.